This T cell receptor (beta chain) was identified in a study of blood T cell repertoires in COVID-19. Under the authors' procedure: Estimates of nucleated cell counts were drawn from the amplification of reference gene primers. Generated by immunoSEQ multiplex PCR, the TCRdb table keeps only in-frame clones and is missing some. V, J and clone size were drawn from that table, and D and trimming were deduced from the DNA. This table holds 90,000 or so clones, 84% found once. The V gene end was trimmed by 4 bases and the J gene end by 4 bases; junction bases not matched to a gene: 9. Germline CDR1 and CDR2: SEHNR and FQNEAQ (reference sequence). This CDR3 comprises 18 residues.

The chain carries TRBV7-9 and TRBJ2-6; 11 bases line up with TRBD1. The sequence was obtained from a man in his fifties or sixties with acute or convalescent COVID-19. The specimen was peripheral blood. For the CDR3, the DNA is TGTGCCAGCAGCTATAGGACAGGGGGCGAGAGAGGGGCCAACGTCCTGACTTTC. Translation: CASSYRTGGERGANVLTF.